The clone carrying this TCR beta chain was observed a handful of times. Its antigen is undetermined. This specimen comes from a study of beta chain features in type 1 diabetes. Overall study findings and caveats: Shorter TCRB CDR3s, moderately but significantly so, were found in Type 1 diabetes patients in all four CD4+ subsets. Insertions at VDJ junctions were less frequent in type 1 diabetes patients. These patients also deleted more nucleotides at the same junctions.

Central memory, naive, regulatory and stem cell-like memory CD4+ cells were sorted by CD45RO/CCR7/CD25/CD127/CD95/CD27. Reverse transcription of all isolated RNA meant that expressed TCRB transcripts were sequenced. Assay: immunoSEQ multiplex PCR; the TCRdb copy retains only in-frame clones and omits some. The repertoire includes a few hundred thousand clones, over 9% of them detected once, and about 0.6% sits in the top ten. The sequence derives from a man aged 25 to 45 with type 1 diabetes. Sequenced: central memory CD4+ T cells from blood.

The CDR3 nucleotides read TGTGCCAGCAGTTCGGGCCCTACAGTCTACGAGCAGTACTTC. Translated, it gives CASSSGPTVYEQYF. The chain links TRBV28 to TRBJ2-7; D gene uncertain. The CDR3 sequence is 14 residues long. The V end was cut by 4 bases, the J end by 3 bases, with 13 bases between. Germline V gives CDR1 MDHEN, CDR2 SYDVKM.